These T cell receptor beta chains were read from a single sample in a study of cytomegalovirus exposure and HLA in healthy donors. The table came from immunoSEQ multiplex PCR; TCRdb's copy has only in-frame clones and leaves some out. The sample yields around 120,000 clones, roughly 70% seen once. Sequencing input: PBMCs. The receptors come from a middle-aged woman in good health and CMV-seronegative. The CDR3 runs from the conserved cysteine through the conserved F or W. D genes are given only for firm matches. Rows give clone size only sometimes, using once, few, many, or a class for an expanded clone.

CASSSLLDMNGYTF	TGTGCCAGCAGTTCGCTACTCGACATGAATGGCTACACCTTC	.	.	TRBJ1-2	TRBV27
CASSQGDLLNTEAFF	TGCGCCAGCAGCCAAGGGGACTTACTCAACACTGAAGCTTTCTTT	.	.	TRBJ1-1	TRBV4-1
CASSSTGLAYPNEQFF	TGTGCCAGCAGCTCGACGGGACTAGCGTATCCCAATGAGCAGTTCTTC	TRBD2	once	TRBJ2-1	TRBV7-8
CASSSGGSNQPQHF	TGTGCCAGCAGTTCAGGAGGTAGCAATCAGCCCCAGCATTTT	.	.	TRBJ1-5	TRBV28
CASSQVAESSYEQYF	TGCGCCAGCAGCCAAGTAGCGGAGAGCTCCTACGAGCAGTACTTC	.	once	TRBJ2-7	TRBV5-1
CASSLWPGKETQYF	TGTGCCAGCAGTTTATGGCCAGGGAAAGAGACCCAGTACTTC	.	.	TRBJ2-5	TRBV27
CASSYPERAAEAFF	TGTGCCAGCAGTTACCCGGAGAGGGCGGCTGAAGCTTTCTTT	.	.	TRBJ1-1	TRBV6-6
CASSPGLRNTEAFF	TGTGCCAGCAGCCCTGGACTGAGGAACACTGAAGCTTTCTTT	.	few	TRBJ1-1	TRBV7-9
CASSLEGGRGRAQYF	TGTGCCAGCAGCTTAGAGGGGGGTAGGGGGAGGGCCCAGTACTTC	.	.	TRBJ2-5	TRBV11-2
CASSPVRGSEQPQHF	TGTGCCAGCAGCCCCGTTCGAGGGTCGGAACAGCCCCAGCATTTT	.	.	TRBJ1-5	TRBV7-8
CSVDEAMNTEAFF	TGCAGCGTTGATGAGGCCATGAACACTGAAGCTTTCTTT	.	.	TRBJ1-1	TRBV29-1
CASSQVGGRSDYGYTF	TGTGCCAGCAGCCAAGTTGGGGGCAGGTCGGACTATGGCTACACCTTC	.	once	TRBJ1-2	TRBV4-2
CASTTSTDTQYF	TGTGCCAGCACAACAAGCACAGATACGCAGTATTTT	.	.	TRBJ2-3	TRBV28